The entry that follows covers one T cell receptor beta chain sequence. Its antigen is not identified. This entry comes from a study of shared clonotypes between healthy human individuals. The study, taken as a whole, reports: Clonotypes shared by all four donors outscored non-shared clonotypes in generation probability.

Some clones are missing from TCRdb's copy, which holds only in-frame ones; the method was immunoSEQ multiplex PCR. This table holds 2 million to 2.5 million clones, 95% found once. V gave up 2 bases and J gave up 6 bases, with 13 bases separating them. Germline V CDR1 and CDR2: MRHNA, SNTAGT. This CDR3 comprises 14 residues. The rearrangement links TRBV6-4 to TRBJ1-1, with D perhaps TRBD1 (5 bases). Sequencing input: naive CD4+ T cells sorted from blood. Described subset: CD45RA+ positively selected. The TCR was taken from a young man in good health. The CDR3 region is CASSDQGVGSEAFF. The CDR3 coding sequence is TGTGCCAGCAGTGACCAGGGTGTAGGATCTGAAGCTTTCTTT.